These 7 T cell receptor beta chains originate from one sample sequenced in a study of cytomegalovirus exposure and HLA in healthy donors. The PCR used 60 Vbeta and 13 Jbeta primers. Using immunoSEQ multiplex PCR, the repertoire was profiled, and TCRdb retains in-frame clones only, with some absent. Of some 110,000 clones listed, around 78% were seen once; the top ten hold around 4%. Sample: PBMCs. The source of these receptors is a man in his forties in good health and CMV-seronegative.

The rearrangement uses TRBV5-1 and TRBJ2-2, with D tentatively TRBD1 (6 bases). The CDR3 has 11 residues. Germline V gene data show CDR1 as SGHRS and CDR2 as YFSETQ. The ends were cut back, 6 bases at V and 7 bases at J, with 7 bases in the middle. The CDR3 region has the DNA TGCGCCAGCAAGGGGGACGGGGAGCTGTTTTTT. It encodes CASKGDGELFF.

Only a few counts were recorded for this clone. The J gene is TRBJ1-2, the V gene TRBV6-6; TRBD1 might be the D (5 bases). CDR1 and CDR2 (germline): MNHNY, SVGAGI (reference sequence). The CDR3 spans 14 residues. V was clipped by 7 bases and J by 4 bases, with 16 bases between them. The CDR3 loop is CASTFGGGVYGYTF. CDR3 DNA: TGTGCCAGCACATTTGGGGGAGGGGTCTATGGCTACACCTTC.

The chain joins TRBV25-1 to TRBJ1-2, with D maybe TRBD1 (6 bases). Germline CDR1 is MGHDK and CDR2 is SYGVNS. The CDR3 totals 11 residues. Trimming stripped 8 bases from V and 8 bases from J, with 12 bases between. The CDR3 sequence is CASQGSRGYTF. In DNA form, the CDR3 reads TGTGCCAGCCAGGGGAGTCGGGGCTACACCTTC.

The chain employs TRBV6-5 and TRBJ2-3, with TRBD2 matching over 9 bases. Germline assignment: CDR1 MNHEY and CDR2 SVGAGI. The CDR3 covers 16 residues. V lost 4 bases to trimming and J lost 4 bases; unmatched junction nucleotides: 9. CDR3 in DNA: TGTGCCAGCAGTTCCCGTAGGGCGGGGGGGGCAGATACGCAGTATTTT. Protein: CASSSRRAGGADTQYF.

In its sample, this clone was seen a few times. The chain employs TRBV2 and TRBJ1-5, with a weak D call TRBD1 (5 bases). The germline V gene has CDR1 SNHLY and CDR2 FYNNEI. This CDR3 is 15 amino acids long. V gave up 8 bases and J gave up 0 bases, with 14 bases separating them. CDR3 residues: CASGETVYSNQPQHF. CDR3 DNA: TGTGCCAGCGGAGAGACAGTTTATAGCAATCAGCCCCAGCATTTT. Together with reference TRBV2 and TRBJ1-5, the CDR3 gives the full variable domain: EPEVTQTPSHQVTQMGQEVILRCVPISNHLYFYWYRQILGQKVEFLVSFYNNEISEKSEIFDDQFSVERPDGSNFTLKIRSTKLEDSAMYFCASGETVYSNQPQHFGDGTRLSIL.

The V and J genes are TRBV2 and TRBJ2-7, with a tentative D call TRBD2 (6 bases). Deletions cut 6 bases from V and 3 bases from J, with 18 bases between. Looked up from germline, CDR1 is SNHLY and CDR2 is FYNNEI. The CDR3 runs 15 residues. The CDR3: CASSNRRVEGYEQYF. DNA for the CDR3: TGTGCCAGCAGCAACAGGAGGGTAGAGGGCTACGAGCAGTACTTC.

This chain links TRBV10-1 with TRBJ1-3; D gene ambiguous. CDR1 is WNHNN, CDR2 SYGVQD, per germline (reference sequence). V lost 2 bases, J lost 4 bases, and 9 bases lay in between. The CDR3 has 14 residues. For the CDR3, the DNA is TGCGCCAGCAGTGAGGGTGGAGGAGGAAACACCATATATTTT. It specifies CASSEGGGGNTIYF.